This T cell receptor beta chain was recorded in a study of blood T cell repertoires in COVID-19. As for the study in general: COVID-19 samples from acute and convalescent phases originated in the United States, Italy and Spain. T cells, B-cell-depleted T cells, or PBMCs supplied cDNA or gDNA.

Authors' methods: Quantification of nucleated cells was approximated via reference gene primer amplification. Sequencing was performed with immunoSEQ multiplex PCR; in TCRdb, only in-frame clones are kept and a portion is missing. V and J calls and clone size are copied from that table; D and trimming were computed from the DNA. Among under 250,000 clones listed, 65% to 85% were seen once. V was cut by 2 bases and J by 4 bases, with 15 bases left in between. Germline values: CDR1 SGHDT, CDR2 YYEEEE. The CDR3 length is 15 residues. The chain joins TRBV5-6 to TRBJ1-2; perhaps TRBD1 as D (6 bases). The sample consisted of peripheral blood. This receptor was taken from a man over 45 with active or convalescent COVID-19. The CDR3 sequence is CASSFTGRSAYGYTF. The CDR3 DNA is TGTGCCAGCAGCTTTACAGGGAGATCGGCCTATGGCTACACCTTC.